The source of this T cell receptor beta chain is a study of CD8 T cells in Susac syndrome. In blood CD8+ and CD4+ T cells, TCR beta underwent sequencing. In Susac syndrome patients, recently defined diagnostic criteria for definite or probable disease were met. TEMRA cells were FACS-enriched, with CD8+ and CD4+ T cells isolated negatively. cDNA came from roughly 0.5 to 1 ug RNA primed by random hexamers. TCRdb independently ran MiXCR on the immunoSEQ multiplex PCR reads; one entry per CDR3 protein. The repertoire has roughly 200,000 distinct CDR3 sequences, 85% to 95% of them found once; the top ten carry approximately 0.099%. Germline CDR1 DFQATT, CDR2 SNEGSKA (reference sequence). There are 15 residues in the CDR3. The ends lost 5 bases at V and 7 bases at J; junction bases unmatched: 12.

Sequenced sample: CD4+ T cells from PBMCs. V usage is TRBV20-1 and J usage is TRBJ2-1; 9 bases are a match to TRBD2. This TCR derives from a human donor with Susac syndrome. CDR3 DNA: TGCAGTGCTCGTAAACCCGGGACTAGCTCTAATGAGCAGTTCTTC. Translated, it gives CSARKPGTSSNEQFF.